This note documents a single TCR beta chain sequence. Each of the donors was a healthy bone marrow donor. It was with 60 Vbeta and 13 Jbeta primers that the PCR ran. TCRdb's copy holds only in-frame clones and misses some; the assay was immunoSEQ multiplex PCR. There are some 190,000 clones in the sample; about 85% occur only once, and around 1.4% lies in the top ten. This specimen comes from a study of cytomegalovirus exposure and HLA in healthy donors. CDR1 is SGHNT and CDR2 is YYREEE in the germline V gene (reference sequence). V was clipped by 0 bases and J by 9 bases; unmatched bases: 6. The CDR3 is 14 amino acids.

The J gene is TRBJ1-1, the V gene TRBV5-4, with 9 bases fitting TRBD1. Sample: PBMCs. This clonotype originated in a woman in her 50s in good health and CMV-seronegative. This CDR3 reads CASSLGGGQGKAFF. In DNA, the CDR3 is TGTGCCAGCAGCTTGGGAGGTGGACAGGGGAAAGCTTTCTTT.